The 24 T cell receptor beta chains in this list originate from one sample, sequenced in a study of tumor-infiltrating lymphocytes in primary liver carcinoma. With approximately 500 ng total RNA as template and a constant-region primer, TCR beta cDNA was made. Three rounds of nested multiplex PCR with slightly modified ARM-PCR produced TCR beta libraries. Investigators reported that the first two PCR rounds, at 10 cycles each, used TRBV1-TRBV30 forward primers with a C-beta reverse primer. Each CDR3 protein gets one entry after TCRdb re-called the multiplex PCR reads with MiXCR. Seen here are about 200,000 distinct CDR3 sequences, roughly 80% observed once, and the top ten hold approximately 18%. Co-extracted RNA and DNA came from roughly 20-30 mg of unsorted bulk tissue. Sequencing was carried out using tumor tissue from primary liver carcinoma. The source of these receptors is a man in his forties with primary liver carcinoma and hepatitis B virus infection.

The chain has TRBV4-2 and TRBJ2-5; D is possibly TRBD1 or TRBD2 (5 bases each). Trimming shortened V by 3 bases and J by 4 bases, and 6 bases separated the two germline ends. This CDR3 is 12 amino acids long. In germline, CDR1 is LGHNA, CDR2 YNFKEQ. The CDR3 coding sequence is TGTGCCAGCAGCCATGGGGGAGAGACCCAGTACTTC. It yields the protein CASSHGGETQYF.

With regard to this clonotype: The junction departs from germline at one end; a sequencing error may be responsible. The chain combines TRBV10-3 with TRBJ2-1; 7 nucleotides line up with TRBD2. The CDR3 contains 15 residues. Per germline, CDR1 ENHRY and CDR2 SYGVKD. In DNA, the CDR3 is TGTGCTATCAGGGCTAGCGGAATCTGCTACAATGAGCAGTTCTTC. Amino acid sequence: CAIRASGICYNEQFF.

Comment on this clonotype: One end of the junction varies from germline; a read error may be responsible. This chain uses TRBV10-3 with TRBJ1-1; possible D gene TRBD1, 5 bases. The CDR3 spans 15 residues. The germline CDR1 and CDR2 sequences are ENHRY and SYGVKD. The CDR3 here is CAISKGTTTNTKASF. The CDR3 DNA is TGTGCCATCAGTAAAGGGACGACGACGAACACTAAAGCTTCCTTT.

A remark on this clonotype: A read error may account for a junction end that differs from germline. The chain's CDR3 is CSVVLVGAFTGELPF. The CDR3 region has the DNA TGCAGCGTTGTTCTAGTGGGAGCCTTCACCGGGGAGCTGCCTTTT. The rearrangement links TRBV29-1 to TRBJ2-2; maybe TRBD2 (5 bases). The CDR3 runs to 15 residues. The germline CDR1 and CDR2 sequences are SQVTM and ANQGSEA.

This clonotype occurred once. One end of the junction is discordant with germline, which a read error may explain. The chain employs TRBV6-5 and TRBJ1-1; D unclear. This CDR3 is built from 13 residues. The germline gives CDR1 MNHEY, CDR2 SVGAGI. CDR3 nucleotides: TGTGCCAGCAGACCGGAGGAGGAGTCTGAATCTTTCTTT. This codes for CASRPEEESESFF.

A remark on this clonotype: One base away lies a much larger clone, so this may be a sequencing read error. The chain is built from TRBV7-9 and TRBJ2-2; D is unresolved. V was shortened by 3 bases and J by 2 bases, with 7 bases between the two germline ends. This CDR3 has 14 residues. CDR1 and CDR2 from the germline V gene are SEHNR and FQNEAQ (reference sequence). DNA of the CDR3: TGTGCCAGCAGCTTTGCGGACAACACCGGGGAGCTGTTTTTT. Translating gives CASSFADNTGELFF.

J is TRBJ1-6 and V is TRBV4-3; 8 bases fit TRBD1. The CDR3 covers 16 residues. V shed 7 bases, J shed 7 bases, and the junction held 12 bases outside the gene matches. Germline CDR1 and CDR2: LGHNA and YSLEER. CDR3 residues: CASNSRDRGRNSPLHF. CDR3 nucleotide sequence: TGCGCCAGCAACTCCCGAGACAGGGGAAGGAATTCACCCCTCCACTTT.

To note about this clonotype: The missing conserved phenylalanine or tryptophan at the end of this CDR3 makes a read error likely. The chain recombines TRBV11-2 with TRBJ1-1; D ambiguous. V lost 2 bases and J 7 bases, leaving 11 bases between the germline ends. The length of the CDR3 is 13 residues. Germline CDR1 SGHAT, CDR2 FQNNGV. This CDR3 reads CASSLCPDVEAFL. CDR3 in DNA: TGTGCCAGCAGCTTATGTCCAGACGTTGAAGCTTTCCTT.

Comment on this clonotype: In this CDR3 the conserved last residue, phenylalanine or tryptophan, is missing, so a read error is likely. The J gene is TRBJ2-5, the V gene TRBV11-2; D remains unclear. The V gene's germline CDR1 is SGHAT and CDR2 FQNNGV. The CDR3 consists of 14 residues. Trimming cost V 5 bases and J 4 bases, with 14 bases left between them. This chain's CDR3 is CASSLTSNRETQYL. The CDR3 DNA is TGTGCCAGCAGCCTGACGAGTAACCGAGAGACCCAGTACCTC.

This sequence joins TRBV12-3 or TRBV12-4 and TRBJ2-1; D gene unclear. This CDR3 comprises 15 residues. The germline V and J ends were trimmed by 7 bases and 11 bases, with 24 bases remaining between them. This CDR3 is CASTSASDTYNKQFF. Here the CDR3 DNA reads TGTGCCAGCACCTCCGCTAGTGACACCTATAATAAGCAGTTCTTC.

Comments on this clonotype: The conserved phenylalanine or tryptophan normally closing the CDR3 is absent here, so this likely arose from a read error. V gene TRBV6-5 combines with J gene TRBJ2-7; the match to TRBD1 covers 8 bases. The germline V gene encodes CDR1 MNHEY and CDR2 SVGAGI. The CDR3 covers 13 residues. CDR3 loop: CVSRGTGEYEQYY. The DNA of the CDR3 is TGTGTCAGCAGGGGGACAGGCGAGTACGAGCAGTACTAC.

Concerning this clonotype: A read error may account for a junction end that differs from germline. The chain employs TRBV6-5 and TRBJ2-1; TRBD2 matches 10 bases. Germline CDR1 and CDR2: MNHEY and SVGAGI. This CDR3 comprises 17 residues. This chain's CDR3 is CASSYSLAGESYNKQFF. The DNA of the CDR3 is TGTGCCAGCAGTTACTCTCTAGCGGGAGAGAGCTACAATAAGCAGTTCTTC.

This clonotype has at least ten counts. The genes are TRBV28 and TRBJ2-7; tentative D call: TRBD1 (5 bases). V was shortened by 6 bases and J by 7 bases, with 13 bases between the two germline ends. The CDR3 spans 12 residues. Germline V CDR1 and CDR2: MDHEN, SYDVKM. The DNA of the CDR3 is TGTGCCAGCAGCCCCCCGAAGGGGGAGCAGTACTTC. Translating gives CASSPPKGEQYF. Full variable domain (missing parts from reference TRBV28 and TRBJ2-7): DVKVTQSSRYLVKRTGEKVFLECVQDMDHENMFWYRQDPGLGLRLIYFSYDVKMKEKGDIPEGYSVSREKKERFSLILESASTNQTSMYLCASSPPKGEQYFGPGTRLTVT.

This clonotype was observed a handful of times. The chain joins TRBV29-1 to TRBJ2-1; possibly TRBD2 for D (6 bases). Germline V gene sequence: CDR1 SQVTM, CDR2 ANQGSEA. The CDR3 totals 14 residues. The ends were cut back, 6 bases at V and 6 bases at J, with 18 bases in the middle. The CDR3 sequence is CSVNGTGVSNEQFF. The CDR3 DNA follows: TGCAGCGTCAACGGGACGGGGGTGAGCAATGAGCAGTTCTTC.

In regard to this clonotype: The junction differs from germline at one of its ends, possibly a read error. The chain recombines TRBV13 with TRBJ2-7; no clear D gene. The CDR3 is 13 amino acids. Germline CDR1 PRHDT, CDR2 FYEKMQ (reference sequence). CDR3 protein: CASMSPGLYEQYF. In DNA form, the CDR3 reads TGTGCCAGCATGTCCCCCGGTCTCTACGAGCAGTATTTC.

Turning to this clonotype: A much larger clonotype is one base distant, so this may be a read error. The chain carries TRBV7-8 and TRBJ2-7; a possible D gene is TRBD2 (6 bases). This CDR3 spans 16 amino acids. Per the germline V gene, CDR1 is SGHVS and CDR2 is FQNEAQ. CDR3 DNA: TGTGTCAGCAGCCTAGCCCGACGGGGGATTCACTACGAGCAGTACTTC. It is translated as CVSSLARRGIHYEQYF. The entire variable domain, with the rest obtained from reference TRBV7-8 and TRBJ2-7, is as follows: GAGVSQSPRYKVAKRGQDVALRCDPISGHVSLFWYQQALGQGPEFLTYFQNEAQLDKSGLPSDRFFAERPEGSVSTLKIQRTQQEDSAVYLCVSSLARRGIHYEQYFGPGTRLTVT.

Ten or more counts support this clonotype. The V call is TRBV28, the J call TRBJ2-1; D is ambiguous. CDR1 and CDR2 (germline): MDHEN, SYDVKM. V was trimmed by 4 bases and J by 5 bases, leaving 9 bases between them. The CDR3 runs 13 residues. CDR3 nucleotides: TGTGCCAGCAGTTCCGGAGATAACAATGAGCAGTTCTTC. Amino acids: CASSSGDNNEQFF.

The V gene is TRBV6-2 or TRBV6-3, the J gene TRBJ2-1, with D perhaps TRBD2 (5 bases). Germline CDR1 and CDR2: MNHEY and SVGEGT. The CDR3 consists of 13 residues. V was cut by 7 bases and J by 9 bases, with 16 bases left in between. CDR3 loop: CASTTNWRTEQFF. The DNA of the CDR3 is TGTGCCAGCACGACTAACTGGAGAACTGAGCAGTTCTTC.

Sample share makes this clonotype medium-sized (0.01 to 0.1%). The CDR3: CATYTTGGTYEQYF. In nucleotides, the CDR3 is TGCGCCACATACACGACAGGGGGTACCTACGAGCAGTACTTC. The rearrangement uses TRBV10-2 and TRBJ2-7; 9 bases are a match to TRBD1. Per germline, CDR1 WSHSY and CDR2 SAAADI. CDR3 length: 14 residues. The V gene end was trimmed by 10 bases and the J gene end by 2 bases; junction bases not matched to a gene: 9.

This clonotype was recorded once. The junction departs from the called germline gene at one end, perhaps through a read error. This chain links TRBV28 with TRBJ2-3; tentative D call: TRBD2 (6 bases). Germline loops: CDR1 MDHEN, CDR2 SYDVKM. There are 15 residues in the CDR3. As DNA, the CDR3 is TGTGCCAGCAGATACACTAGCAGAAGCACAGATATGCAGTATTTT. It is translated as CASRYTSRSTDMQYF.

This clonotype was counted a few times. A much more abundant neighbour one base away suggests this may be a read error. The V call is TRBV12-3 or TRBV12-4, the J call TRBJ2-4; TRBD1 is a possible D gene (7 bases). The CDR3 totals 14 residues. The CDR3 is CASTEGATRNIHYF. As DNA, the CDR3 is TGTGCCAGTACGGAGGGGGCAACCCGGAACATTCACTACTTC.

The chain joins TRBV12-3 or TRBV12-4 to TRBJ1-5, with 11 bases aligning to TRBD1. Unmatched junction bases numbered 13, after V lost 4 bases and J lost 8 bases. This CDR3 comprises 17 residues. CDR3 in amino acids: CASSSGTGGGAHEPQHF. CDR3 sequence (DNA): TGTGCCAGCAGTTCCGGGACAGGGGGTGGCGCGCATGAGCCCCAGCATTTT.

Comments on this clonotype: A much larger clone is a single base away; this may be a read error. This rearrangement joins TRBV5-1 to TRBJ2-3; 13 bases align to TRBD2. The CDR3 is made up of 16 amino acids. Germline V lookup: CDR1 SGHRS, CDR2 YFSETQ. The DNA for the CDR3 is TGCGCCAGCAGCCCTAGGACTAGCGGGAGTACAGAAACGCAGTATTTT. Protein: CASSPRTSGSTETQYF.

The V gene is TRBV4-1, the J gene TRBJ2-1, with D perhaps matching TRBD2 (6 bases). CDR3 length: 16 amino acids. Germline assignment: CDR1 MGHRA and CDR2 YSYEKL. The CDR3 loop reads CTSSQESATQYNEQFF. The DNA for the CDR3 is TGCACTAGCAGCCAAGAGTCAGCGACCCAATACAATGAGCAGTTCTTC.